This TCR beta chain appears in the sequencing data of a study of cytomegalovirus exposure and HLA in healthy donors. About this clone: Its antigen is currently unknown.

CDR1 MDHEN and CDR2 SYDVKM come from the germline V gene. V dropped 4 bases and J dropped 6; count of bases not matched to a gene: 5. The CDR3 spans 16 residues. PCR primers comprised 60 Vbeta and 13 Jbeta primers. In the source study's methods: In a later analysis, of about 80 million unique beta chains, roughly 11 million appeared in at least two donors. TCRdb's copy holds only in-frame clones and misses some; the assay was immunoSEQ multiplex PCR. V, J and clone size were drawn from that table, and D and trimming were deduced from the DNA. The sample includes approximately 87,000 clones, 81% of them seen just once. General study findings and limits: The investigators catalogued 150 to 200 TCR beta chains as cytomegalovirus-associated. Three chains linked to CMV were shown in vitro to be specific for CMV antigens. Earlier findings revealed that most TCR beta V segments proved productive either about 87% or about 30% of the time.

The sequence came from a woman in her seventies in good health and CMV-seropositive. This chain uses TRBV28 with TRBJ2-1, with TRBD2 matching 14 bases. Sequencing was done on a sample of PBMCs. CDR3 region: CASSSGTSGRGNEQFF. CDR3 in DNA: TGTGCCAGCAGTTCCGGGACTAGCGGGAGAGGCAATGAGCAGTTCTTC.